The 3 T cell receptor beta chains below were found in one sample sequenced in a study of graft-versus-host responses after intestinal transplantation. Sequenced by immunoSEQ multiplex PCR; TCRdb stores in-frame clones only, minus some. The sample includes around 87,000 clones, 85% to 95% of them seen just once. No cognate antigen is known for these TCRs. The starting material was unstimulated CD8+ T cells sorted from spleen or lymph node cells, obtained before transplant. The source of these receptors is a human donor who was the organ donor for an intestinal transplant.

CDR3 sequence: CASSAASDTDTQYF. The CDR3 DNA reads as TGTGCCAGCAGCGCGGCTAGCGACACAGATACGCAGTATTTT. The rearrangement joins TRBV9 to TRBJ2-3; possible D gene TRBD2, 6 bases. The CDR3 is made up of 14 amino acids. V was pared by 3 bases and J by 2 bases, with 10 bases between. CDR1 is SGDLS, CDR2 YYNGEE, per germline.

V and J are TRBV9 and TRBJ1-2; 8 nucleotides line up with TRBD1. V lost 0 bases and J lost 5; bases outside the gene matches: 6. In germline, CDR1 is SGDLS, CDR2 YYNGEE. This CDR3 is built from 15 residues. The CDR3: CASSVEEGQGYGYTF. CDR3 nucleotide sequence: TGTGCCAGCAGCGTAGAAGAAGGACAGGGATATGGCTACACCTTC.

This rearrangement joins TRBV6-1 to TRBJ2-5, with TRBD2 identical over 12 bases. The J call is uncertain, as TRBJ2-7 better fits the DNA end. There are 17 residues in the CDR3. Germline V lookup: CDR1 MNHNS, CDR2 SASEGT. CDR3 sequence: CASSENLLAGGLYEQYF. The CDR3 DNA reads as TGTGCCAGCAGCGAAAACTTACTAGCGGGGGGTCTATACGAGCAGTACTTC.